The clone carrying this T cell receptor (beta chain) came up many times. Its antigen is currently unknown. TCRdb re-called the RACE reads with MiXCR, one entry per CDR3 protein. The data contain 82,000 or so distinct CDR3 sequences, 10% to 15% of them singletons. The sample is drawn from a study of human T cells and chemical hapten exposure. The wider study: Patients, largely female, had alopecia areata, totalis or universalis.

The V and J ends lost 4 bases and 2 bases respectively, with 18 bases between them. The germline V gene has CDR1 SGHRS and CDR2 YFSETQ. CDR3 size: 16 residues. The time point was: patch test 3, about 24 weeks after DPC sensitization. The treatment was: therapeutic diphenylcyclopropenone sensitization with weekly scalp DPC. Phlebotomy was performed prior to application of every patch test. Study-level findings and limits: While controls formed fewer of them, expanded TCRs formed significantly more large CDR3 similarity clusters. Those TCRs sitting above 1 in 1000 frequency stayed the same with DPC sensitization.

J is TRBJ1-1 and V is TRBV5-1, with D tentatively TRBD1 (5 bases). This sample comprised whole blood, obtained in connection with sensitization to the hapten diphenylcyclopropenone (DPC). This receptor was obtained from a woman in her forties or fifties with alopecia areata. Some clones in this sample may be carry-over from other donors' samples. The CDR3: CASSGTRTFGNTEAFF. The CDR3 nucleotides read TGCGCCAGCAGCGGTACGAGGACATTTGGAAACACTGAAGCTTTCTTT.